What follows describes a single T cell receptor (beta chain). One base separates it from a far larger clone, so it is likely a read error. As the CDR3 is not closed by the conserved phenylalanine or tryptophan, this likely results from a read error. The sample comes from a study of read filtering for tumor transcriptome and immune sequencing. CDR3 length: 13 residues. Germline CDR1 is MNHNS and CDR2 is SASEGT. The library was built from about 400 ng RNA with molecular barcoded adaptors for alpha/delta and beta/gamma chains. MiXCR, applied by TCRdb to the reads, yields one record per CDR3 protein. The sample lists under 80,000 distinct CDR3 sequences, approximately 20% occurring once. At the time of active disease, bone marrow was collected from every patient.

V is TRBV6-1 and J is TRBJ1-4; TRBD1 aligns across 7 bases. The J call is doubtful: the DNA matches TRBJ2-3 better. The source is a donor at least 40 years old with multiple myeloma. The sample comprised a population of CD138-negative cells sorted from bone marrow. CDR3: CASAGGVADTQYL. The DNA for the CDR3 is TGTGCCTCGGCAGGGGGTGTGGCAGATACGCAGTATCTT.